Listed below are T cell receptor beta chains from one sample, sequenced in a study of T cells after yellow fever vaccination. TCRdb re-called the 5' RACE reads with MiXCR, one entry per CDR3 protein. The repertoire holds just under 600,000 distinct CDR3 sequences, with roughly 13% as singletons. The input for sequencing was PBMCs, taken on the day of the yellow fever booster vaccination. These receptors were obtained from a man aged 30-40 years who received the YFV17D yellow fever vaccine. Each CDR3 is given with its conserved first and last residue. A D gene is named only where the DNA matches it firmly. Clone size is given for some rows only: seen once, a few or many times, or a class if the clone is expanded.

CDR3aa: CASSSLAGEDEQFF
CDR3nt: TGCGCCAGCAGCTCGCTAGCGGGAGAGGATGAGCAGTTCTTC
abundance: -
d_gene: TRBD2
j_gene: TRBJ2-1
v_gene: TRBV5-1

CDR3aa: CAIMATGGQNEQFF
CDR3nt: TGTGCCATCATGGCCACGGGAGGGCAAAATGAGCAGTTCTTC
abundance: -
d_gene: TRBD2
j_gene: TRBJ2-1
v_gene: TRBV10-3

CDR3aa: CASSFGTGIRDEQFF
CDR3nt: TGCGCCAGCAGCTTTGGGACAGGGATTCGGGATGAGCAGTTCTTC
abundance: -
d_gene: TRBD1
j_gene: TRBJ2-1
v_gene: TRBV5-1

CDR3aa: CAWSGPGLSEAFF
CDR3nt: TGTGCCTGGAGTGGTCCGGGACTCTCTGAAGCTTTCTTT
abundance: few
d_gene: -
j_gene: TRBJ1-1
v_gene: TRBV30

CDR3aa: CSAREGGPGELFF
CDR3nt: TGCAGTGCTAGGGAGGGGGGTCCCGGGGAGCTGTTTTTT
abundance: few
d_gene: -
j_gene: TRBJ2-2
v_gene: TRBV20-1

CDR3aa: CASSKEDTYRVYEQYF
CDR3nt: TGTGCCAGCAGCAAAGAAGACACTTACCGGGTTTACGAGCAGTACTTC
abundance: -
d_gene: -
j_gene: TRBJ2-7
v_gene: TRBV21-1

CDR3aa: CASARGTSGSDEQFF
CDR3nt: TGTGCTAGTGCCCGCGGGACTAGCGGGAGTGATGAGCAGTTCTTC
abundance: -
d_gene: TRBD2
j_gene: TRBJ2-1
v_gene: TRBV12-5

CDR3aa: CATSDWKTTDTQYF
CDR3nt: TGTGCCACCAGTGATTGGAAGACCACAGATACGCAGTATTTT
abundance: few
d_gene: -
j_gene: TRBJ2-3
v_gene: TRBV24-1

CDR3aa: CASSQGSADTQYF
CDR3nt: TGTGCCAGCTCACAGGGATCCGCAGATACGCAGTATTTT
abundance: -
d_gene: -
j_gene: TRBJ2-3
v_gene: TRBV18

CDR3aa: CATSDPTGLSGNTIYF
CDR3nt: TGTGCCACCAGTGACCCGACAGGGCTCTCTGGAAACACCATATATTTT
abundance: -
d_gene: TRBD1
j_gene: TRBJ1-3
v_gene: TRBV24-1

CDR3aa: CASSLAAGFTGYEQYF
CDR3nt: TGTGCCAGCAGCTTAGCCGCTGGATTCACGGGCTACGAGCAGTACTTC
abundance: -
d_gene: -
j_gene: TRBJ2-7
v_gene: TRBV7-2

CDR3aa: CSATPGFQETQYF
CDR3nt: TGCAGTGCTACCCCAGGTTTTCAAGAGACCCAGTACTTC
abundance: -
d_gene: -
j_gene: TRBJ2-5
v_gene: TRBV20-1

CDR3aa: CAWAAVAGYTF
CDR3nt: TGTGCCTGGGCAGCCGTAGCTGGCTACACCTTC
abundance: -
d_gene: -
j_gene: TRBJ1-2
v_gene: TRBV30

CDR3aa: CASYLRRGGYEQYF
CDR3nt: TGTGCCAGCTACCTCCGGAGGGGGGGCTACGAGCAGTACTTC
abundance: -
d_gene: -
j_gene: TRBJ2-7
v_gene: TRBV27

CDR3aa: CSASGVTGYIGQYF
CDR3nt: TGCAGTGCCTCCGGGGTCACGGGGTATATAGGGCAGTACTTC
abundance: few
d_gene: -
j_gene: TRBJ2-7
v_gene: TRBV20-1

CDR3aa: CASSPHGGRDHEQYF
CDR3nt: TGTGCCAGCAGCCCGCACGGGGGACGCGACCACGAGCAGTACTTC
abundance: -
d_gene: -
j_gene: TRBJ2-7
v_gene: TRBV7-9

CDR3aa: CASSLEALVYEQYF
CDR3nt: TGCGCCAGCAGCTTGGAGGCTCTCGTATACGAGCAGTACTTC
abundance: few
d_gene: -
j_gene: TRBJ2-7
v_gene: TRBV5-1

CDR3aa: CASRRLTNTEAFF
CDR3nt: TGTGCCAGCAGGAGGTTAACGAACACTGAAGCTTTCTTT
abundance: few
d_gene: -
j_gene: TRBJ1-1
v_gene: TRBV12-3/TRBV12-4

CDR3aa: CASSTLAGGLQETQYF
CDR3nt: TGTGCCAGCAGCACGTTAGCGGGAGGGCTCCAAGAGACCCAGTACTTC
abundance: -
d_gene: TRBD2
j_gene: TRBJ2-5
v_gene: TRBV7-2

CDR3aa: CSAKVGRDQPQHF
CDR3nt: TGCAGTGCTAAGGTTGGGAGGGATCAGCCCCAGCATTTT
abundance: few
d_gene: -
j_gene: TRBJ1-5
v_gene: TRBV20-1

CDR3aa: CASSQSRETQYF
CDR3nt: TGTGCCAGCAGTCAGAGTCGAGAGACCCAGTACTTC
abundance: few
d_gene: -
j_gene: TRBJ2-5
v_gene: TRBV6-2/TRBV6-3

CDR3aa: CASIEPTGELFF
CDR3nt: TGTGCCAGCATCGAACCAACCGGGGAGCTGTTTTTT
abundance: -
d_gene: -
j_gene: TRBJ2-2
v_gene: TRBV7-9

CDR3aa: CASSQAGGIKNTEAFF
CDR3nt: TGTGCCAGCAGCCAAGCGGGAGGGATCAAGAACACTGAAGCTTTCTTT
abundance: -
d_gene: -
j_gene: TRBJ1-1
v_gene: TRBV14

CDR3aa: CASSQDRGLPGNTEAFF
CDR3nt: TGTGCCAGCAGCCAAGATCGTGGTCTCCCAGGCAACACTGAAGCTTTCTTT
abundance: -
d_gene: -
j_gene: TRBJ1-1
v_gene: TRBV3-1

CDR3aa: CSAVGQSGPETQYF
CDR3nt: TGCAGCGCCGTGGGACAGTCTGGCCCAGAGACCCAGTACTTC
abundance: -
d_gene: TRBD1
j_gene: TRBJ2-5
v_gene: TRBV29-1

CDR3aa: CASSPRKAGEKLFF
CDR3nt: TGTGCCAGCTCACCACGAAAGGCAGGGGAAAAACTGTTTTTT
abundance: -
d_gene: -
j_gene: TRBJ1-4
v_gene: TRBV18

CDR3aa: CASSPPNRPTNEKLFF
CDR3nt: TGTGCCAGCTCGCCCCCGAACAGGCCAACTAATGAAAAACTGTTTTTT
abundance: few
d_gene: -
j_gene: TRBJ1-4
v_gene: TRBV18

CDR3aa: CATSLWGQQNIQYF
CDR3nt: TGTGCCACCAGCCTGTGGGGGCAGCAAAACATTCAGTACTTC
abundance: few
d_gene: -
j_gene: TRBJ2-4
v_gene: TRBV15

CDR3aa: CASSLAGIGVIDTQYF
CDR3nt: TGTGCCAGCAGCTTAGCAGGAATAGGGGTAATAGATACGCAGTATTTT
abundance: few
d_gene: -
j_gene: TRBJ2-3
v_gene: TRBV7-2

CDR3aa: CASSPSWTEQETQYF
CDR3nt: TGCGCCAGCAGCCCATCGTGGACAGAGCAAGAGACCCAGTACTTC
abundance: -
d_gene: -
j_gene: TRBJ2-5
v_gene: TRBV4-3

CDR3aa: CASSTDGTSGKFLNEQFF
CDR3nt: TGTGCCAGCAGCACGGATGGGACTAGCGGGAAATTTCTCAATGAGCAGTTCTTC
abundance: -
d_gene: TRBD2
j_gene: TRBJ2-1
v_gene: TRBV11-1

CDR3aa: CASSLATVRGYSGANVLTF
CDR3nt: TGTGCCAGCAGCTTAGCGACCGTCAGGGGCTACTCTGGGGCCAACGTCCTGACTTTC
abundance: -
d_gene: -
j_gene: TRBJ2-6
v_gene: TRBV11-1

CDR3aa: CASSGGGAPYEQYF
CDR3nt: TGCGCCAGCAGCGGTGGGGGGGCTCCCTACGAGCAGTACTTC
abundance: few
d_gene: -
j_gene: TRBJ2-7
v_gene: TRBV5-1

CDR3aa: CASIETNSYNEQFF
CDR3nt: TGTGCCAGCATCGAAACTAACTCCTACAATGAGCAGTTCTTC
abundance: -
d_gene: -
j_gene: TRBJ2-1
v_gene: TRBV7-2